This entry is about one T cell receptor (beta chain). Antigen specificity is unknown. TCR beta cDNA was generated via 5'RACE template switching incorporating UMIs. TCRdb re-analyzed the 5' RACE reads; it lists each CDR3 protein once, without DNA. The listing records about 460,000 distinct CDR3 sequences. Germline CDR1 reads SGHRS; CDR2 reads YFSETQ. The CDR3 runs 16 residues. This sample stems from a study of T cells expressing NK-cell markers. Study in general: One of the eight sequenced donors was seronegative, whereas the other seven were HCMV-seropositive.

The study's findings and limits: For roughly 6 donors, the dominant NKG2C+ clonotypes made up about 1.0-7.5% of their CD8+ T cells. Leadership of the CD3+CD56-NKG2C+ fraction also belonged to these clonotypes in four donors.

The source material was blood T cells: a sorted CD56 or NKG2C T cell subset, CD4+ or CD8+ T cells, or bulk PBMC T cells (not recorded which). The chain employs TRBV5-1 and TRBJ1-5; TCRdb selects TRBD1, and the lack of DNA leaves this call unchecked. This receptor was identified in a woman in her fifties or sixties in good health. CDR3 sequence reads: CASSLTGQGENQPQHF.